The clone carrying this T cell receptor (beta chain) was seen a few times. Its specificity is not known. From mRNA, alpha and beta CDR3 regions were amplified using semiquantitative ARM-PCR. ARM-PCR used tagged nested gene-specific primers, then communal superprimers for exponential amplification. Exonuclease cleared nested primers, then first-round products were reamplified. TCRdb processed the multiplex PCR reads anew with MiXCR; each CDR3 protein has one entry. Among thousands of distinct CDR3 sequences listed, roughly 54% were seen once. Memory T cells were selected with anti-CD45RO beads from the CD45RA-negative fraction. Magnetic beads coated with subset-specific antibodies isolated the T cell subsets. CDR1 is SGHAT, CDR2 FQNNGV, per germline. The CDR3 extends over 15 amino acids. V shed 5 bases and J 1 base; nucleotides not matched to a gene: 6. The entry originates in a study of relationships among human T cell subsets. The study, taken as a whole, reports: Bead-based sorting did not rule out CD4+CD8+ double-positive cells. Many CDR3s were shared across Th1, Th2 and regulatory subsets.

Sequencing was performed on memory T cells sorted from blood. The origin of this receptor is a man in his forties in good health. V usage is TRBV11-2 and J usage is TRBJ2-3, with 7 bases fitting TRBD1. The chain's CDR3 is CASSHYRGRTDTQYF. The DNA of the CDR3 is TGTGCCAGCAGCCATTACAGGGGCCGCACAGATACGCAGTATTTT.